The next 16 T cell receptor beta chains were all read from a single sample in a study of a mutant IDH1 vaccine in newly diagnosed glioma. Generated by immunoSEQ multiplex PCR, the TCRdb table keeps only in-frame clones and is missing some. The table records roughly 60,000 clones, about 88% of them present only once. The time point was: week 23, last vaccination. Vaccination comprised doses that each held 300 ug of mutant IDH1 20-mer peptide, plus topical imiquimod. These receptors have no identified antigens. Material: PBMCs, obtained from a glioma patient whose treatment included an IDH1 peptide vaccine. The receptor set was obtained from a man younger than 40 with glioma.

The chain links TRBV6-6 to TRBJ1-4; 8 nucleotides match TRBD1. The germline V gene encodes CDR1 MNHNY and CDR2 SVGAGI (reference sequence). V shed 2 bases, J shed 8 bases, and the junction held 7 bases outside the gene matches. The CDR3 sequence is 15 residues long. This chain's CDR3 is CASSYTLRQGEKLFF. CDR3 DNA: TGTGCCAGCAGTTACACGCTTCGACAGGGGGAAAAACTGTTTTTT.

The V call is TRBV6-1, the J call TRBJ2-1; TRBD1 matches at 7 bases. The CDR3 runs to 15 residues. Trimming took 5 bases from V and 3 from J; bases not matched to a gene: 7. Germline CDR1 MNHNS, CDR2 SASEGT. The CDR3 nucleotides are TGTGCCAGCAGTACCCGGACAGGATACTACAATGAGCAGTTCTTC. It specifies CASSTRTGYYNEQFF.

This chain uses TRBV27 with TRBJ1-6; D is undetermined. Between the trimmed V and J ends, which lost 8 bases and 9 bases, there was a span of 11 bases. From germline, CDR1 is MNHEY and CDR2 SMNVEV (reference sequence). The CDR3 totals 12 residues. In DNA, the CDR3 is TGTGCCAGCCGACCCCATGGTTCACCCCTCCACTTT. Its translation: CASRPHGSPLHF.

V and J are TRBV7-9 and TRBJ1-1, with 9 nucleotides matching TRBD1. V lost 6 bases, J lost 1 base, and 6 bases stayed unmatched. CDR1 and CDR2 from the germline V gene are SEHNR and FQNEAQ (reference sequence). This CDR3 region has 15 residues. CDR3 nucleotide sequence: TGTGCCAGCAGTTATGGGACAGGGCGGAACACTGAAGCTTTCTTT. This encodes CASSYGTGRNTEAFF. The variable domain in full, completed from reference TRBV7-9 and TRBJ1-1, reads DTGVSQNPRHKITKRGQNVTFRCDPISEHNRLYWYRQTLGQGPEFLTYFQNEAQLEKSRLLSDRFSAERPKGSFSTLEIQRTEQGDSAMYLCASSYGTGRNTEAFFGQGTRLTVV.

This clone was seen just once. The CDR3 region has the DNA TGCGCCAGCAGCTGGCGAGGAGTGAACACTGAAGCTTTCTTT. This gives the protein CASSWRGVNTEAFF. The gene calls are TRBV5-1 and TRBJ1-1; unclear D gene. The CDR3 contains 14 residues. The V gene lost 3 bases and the J gene lost 0 bases, with 9 bases spanning the gap. Germline V gives CDR1 SGHRS, CDR2 YFSETQ.

This clone was found once. The chain is built from TRBV5-4 and TRBJ2-2; D perhaps matches TRBD2 (7 bases). The CDR3 contains 15 residues. From germline, CDR1 is SGHNT and CDR2 YYREEE (reference sequence). V was cut by 4 bases and J by 2 bases, with 12 bases left in between. CDR3 bases: TGTGCCAGCAGCCCGGCGGGGGCCAACACCGGGGAGCTGTTTTTT. Translating gives CASSPAGANTGELFF.

The chain has TRBV5-1 and TRBJ2-1; D call uncertain. The CDR3 has 12 amino acids. Trimming took off 0 bases at V and 8 bases at J, with 6 bases between the two ends. CDR1 and CDR2 (germline): SGHRS, YFSETQ. Written as DNA, the CDR3 is TGCGCCAGCAGCTTGGCCTTAGATGAGCAGTTCTTC. This translates into CASSLALDEQFF.

The V call is TRBV9, the J call TRBJ2-2, with D tentatively TRBD1 (6 bases). The ends were cut back, 5 bases at V and 4 bases at J, with 12 bases in the middle. Germline values: CDR1 SGDLS, CDR2 YYNGEE. The CDR3 totals 14 residues. As DNA, the CDR3 is TGTGCCAGCAGACCTGGACAGCTCACCGGGGAGCTGTTTTTT. It encodes CASRPGQLTGELFF.

The chain couples TRBV29-1 to TRBJ2-3; unclear D gene. This CDR3 has 15 residues. Germline values: CDR1 SQVTM, CDR2 ANQGSEA. V lost 3 bases and J lost 0, with 13 bases in between. CDR3 in DNA: TGCAGCGTTGAGGCGGCAGGTCCTAGCACAGATACGCAGTATTTT. Protein: CSVEAAGPSTDTQYF.

The chain links TRBV11-2 to TRBJ1-1; tentatively, D is TRBD1 (5 bases). CDR3 length equals 17 residues. Germline V lookup: CDR1 SGHAT, CDR2 FQNNGV. Trimming stripped 4 bases from V and 1 base from J, with 19 bases between. CDR3 sequence (DNA): TGTGCCAGCAGCTCCAGGGATATGGGGTCTAGGAACACTGAAGCTTTCTTT. Its protein product is CASSSRDMGSRNTEAFF.

This chain uses TRBV9 with TRBJ2-3, with TRBD2 matching 12 bases. Germline loops: CDR1 SGDLS, CDR2 YYNGEE. CDR3 length equals 16 residues. The V gene end was trimmed by 3 bases and the J gene end by 0 bases; junction bases not matched to a gene: 2. The chain's CDR3 is CASSASGGASTDTQYF. CDR3 nucleotide sequence: TGTGCCAGCAGCGCTAGCGGGGGGGCTAGCACAGATACGCAGTATTTT.

The chain recombines TRBV5-1 with TRBJ1-2, with 8 bases lining up with TRBD1. Trimming cost V 2 bases and J 3 bases; bases outside gene matches: 0. The CDR3 spans 13 residues. CDR1 is SGHRS and CDR2 is YFSETQ in the germline V gene. The CDR3 sequence is CASSLQGDYGYTF. For the CDR3, the DNA is TGCGCCAGCAGCTTACAGGGGGACTATGGCTACACCTTC.

This clone was seen only once. The chain joins TRBV4-1 to TRBJ1-4; possible D gene TRBD1, 6 bases. CDR1 is MGHRA, CDR2 YSYEKL, per germline. This CDR3 has 17 residues. Deletions cut 3 bases from V and 4 bases from J, with 18 bases between. CDR3: CASSQGAGGNGNEKLFF. CDR3 nucleotides: TGCGCCAGCAGCCAGGGGGCGGGAGGGAACGGTAATGAAAAACTGTTTTTT.

The V gene is TRBV5-6, the J gene TRBJ2-7, with 12 bases aligning to TRBD2. Germline loops: CDR1 SGHDT, CDR2 YYEEEE. The J segment lost 0 bases and the V segment lost 5 bases, leaving 12 bases of the junction unmatched. This CDR3 region has 18 residues. CDR3 sequence (DNA): TGTGCCAGCAGGGTGGTCAGGACTAGCGGGGAGAGCTCCTACGAGCAGTACTTC. Its translation: CASRVVRTSGESSYEQYF.

This clone has a single count. The V call is TRBV30, the J call TRBJ1-4; D possibly corresponds to TRBD1 (5 bases). Germline loops: CDR1 GTSNPN, CDR2 SVGIG (reference sequence). V was shortened by 2 bases and J by 5 bases, with 27 bases between the two germline ends. The CDR3 length is 19 residues. The CDR3 nucleotides are TGTGCCTGGAGTTCACGAAGCAGGGTGGAGGTTTCTAGAAATGAAAAACTGTTTTTT. The encoded protein is CAWSSRSRVEVSRNEKLFF.

The chain uses TRBV27 and TRBJ1-2; tentative D call: TRBD1 (5 bases). This CDR3 comprises 11 residues. Germline V gene sequence: CDR1 MNHEY, CDR2 SMNVEV (reference sequence). Trimming left V 5 bases short and J 8 bases short, with 9 bases between. CDR3 bases: TGTGCCAGCAGTGGGACGGTAGGCTACACCTTC. The encoded protein is CASSGTVGYTF.